Below, one TCR beta chain is given with its context. This specimen belongs to a study of human T cells and chemical hapten exposure. Time point indicated: patch test 1, 2 weeks after DPC sensitization. Specified treatment: therapeutic diphenylcyclopropenone sensitization with weekly scalp DPC. Per germline, CDR1 MNHEY and CDR2 SVGEGT. Trimming removed 6 bases from V and 6 bases from J, with 20 bases in between. The CDR3 is made up of 15 amino acids. TCRdb recomputed calls from the RACE reads with MiXCR, one row per CDR3 protein. The sample has 150,000 to 200,000 distinct CDR3 sequences, about 14% seen once.

The chain is built from TRBV6-2 or TRBV6-3 and TRBJ1-1, with a tentative D call TRBD1 (5 bases). Here the sequenced sample was whole blood, taken in connection with sensitization to the hapten diphenylcyclopropenone (DPC). This TCR was sampled from a woman between 25 and 40 years old with alopecia areata. Some clones in this sample may be carry-over from other donors' samples. Here the CDR3 DNA reads TGTGCCAGCAGCAATGGAGGGGCAGGGCTTTCTGAAGCTTTCTTT. Amino acid sequence: CASSNGGAGLSEAFF.